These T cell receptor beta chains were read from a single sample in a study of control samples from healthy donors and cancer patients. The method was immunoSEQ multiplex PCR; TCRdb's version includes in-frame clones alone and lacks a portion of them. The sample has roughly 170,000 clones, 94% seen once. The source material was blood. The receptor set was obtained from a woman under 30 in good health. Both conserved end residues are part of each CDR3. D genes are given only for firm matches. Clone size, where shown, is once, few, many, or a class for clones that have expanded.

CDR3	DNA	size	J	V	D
CASSYDDRASPLHF	TGTGCCAGCAGTTATGATGACAGGGCTTCACCCCTCCACTTT	.	TRBJ1-6	TRBV6-6	TRBD1
CASSHETGSYGYTF	TGCGCCAGCAGCCACGAGACGGGATCCTATGGCTACACCTTC	once	TRBJ1-2	TRBV4-3	.
CASRGLAGGDNEQFF	TGTGCCAGCAGGGGACTAGCGGGGGGGGATAATGAGCAGTTCTTC	once	TRBJ2-1	TRBV6-5	TRBD2
CASHIGASGRTISYNEQFF	TGTGCCAGTCACATAGGGGCTAGCGGGAGGACCATATCCTACAATGAGCAGTTCTTC	.	TRBJ2-1	TRBV19	TRBD2
CASSSWSGGGLETQYF	TGTGCCAGCAGCTCATGGTCGGGGGGTGGATTGGAGACCCAGTACTTC	.	TRBJ2-5	TRBV11-1	TRBD2
CASSADRADEQFF	TGTGCCAGCAGCGCGGACAGGGCTGATGAGCAGTTCTTC	.	TRBJ2-1	TRBV7-2	TRBD1
CASSSGTGVHNEQFF	TGTGCCAGCAGTTCCGGGACAGGGGTTCACAATGAGCAGTTCTTC	.	TRBJ2-1	TRBV7-3	TRBD1
CASSLGSYGYTF	TGTGCCAGCAGCCTAGGGAGCTATGGCTACACCTTC	.	TRBJ1-2	TRBV6-5	.
CAIRSVAGWYRQYF	TGTGCCATCAGGTCCGTAGCGGGCTGGTACCGGCAGTACTTC	.	TRBJ2-7	TRBV10-3	TRBD2
CASSLSPGQTTEAFF	TGTGCCAGCAGTTTATCTCCGGGACAGACCACTGAAGCTTTCTTT	.	TRBJ1-1	TRBV28	TRBD1
CASTREGQGFGYGYTF	TGTGCCAGCACGAGGGAGGGACAGGGCTTTGGCTATGGCTACACCTTC	.	TRBJ1-2	TRBV2	TRBD1
CASSGRTGNTIYF	TGTGCCAGCAGCGGTAGGACAGGGAACACCATATATTTT	few	TRBJ1-3	TRBV9	TRBD1
CASSLSRTGNGYTF	TGTGCCAGCAGTTTATCCAGGACAGGCAATGGCTACACCTTC	.	TRBJ1-2	TRBV28	TRBD1
CAIRGINTEAFF	TGTGCCATCCGAGGGATTAACACTGAAGCTTTCTTT	.	TRBJ1-1	TRBV10-3	.
CATRAGMNTEAFF	TGTGCCACCAGGGCGGGGATGAACACTGAAGCTTTCTTT	.	TRBJ1-1	TRBV24-1	.
CASSYSRHLETQYF	TGTGCCAGCAGTTACTCGAGGCATTTGGAGACCCAGTACTTC	.	TRBJ2-5	TRBV6-5	.
CAGTDEDFGLFF	TGTGCCGGAACGGACGAGGATTTCGGGCTGTTTTTT	once	TRBJ1-4	TRBV2	.
CASSPEGNSLSEQFF	TGTGCCAGCAGCCCTGAGGGAAATAGTCTTAGTGAGCAGTTCTTC	.	TRBJ2-1	TRBV11-3	.
CASSLGDKNYGYTF	TGCGCCAGCAGCTTAGGGGACAAGAACTATGGCTACACCTTC	.	TRBJ1-2	TRBV5-1	.
CASSFMAGEDEQFF	TGCGCCAGCAGCTTCATGGCGGGAGAAGATGAGCAGTTCTTC	once	TRBJ2-1	TRBV5-1	TRBD2
CASSSGTGGYTF	TGTGCCAGCTCAAGCGGGACTGGAGGCTACACCTTC	.	TRBJ1-2	TRBV18	.
CASSLSQGFGQPQHF	TGTGCCAGCAGTTTATCCCAGGGTTTCGGTCAGCCCCAGCATTTT	.	TRBJ1-5	TRBV27	.
CASSIKGTGFSNQPQHF	TGTGCCAGTAGTATCAAGGGGACAGGGTTTAGCAATCAGCCCCAGCATTTT	.	TRBJ1-5	TRBV19	TRBD1
CASSSLSGASYNEQFF	TGCGCCAGCAGTTCCCTATCGGGGGCCTCCTACAATGAGCAGTTCTTC	.	TRBJ2-1	TRBV10-1	.
CAISESPTSGPGGEQYF	TGTGCCATCAGTGAGTCCCCCACTAGCGGTCCTGGTGGCGAGCAGTACTTC	.	TRBJ2-7	TRBV10-3	TRBD2
CASSGGGISGNTIYF	TGTGCCAGCAGCGGGGGGGGTATCTCTGGAAACACCATATATTTT	.	TRBJ1-3	TRBV25-1	.
CASSLPFSYEQYF	TGTGCCAGCAGCTTGCCCTTCTCCTACGAGCAGTACTTC	.	TRBJ2-7	TRBV5-4	.
CASRKQGNSNQPQHF	TGTGCCAGCAGGAAACAGGGGAATAGCAATCAGCCCCAGCATTTT	.	TRBJ1-5	TRBV6-6	TRBD1